These 9 T cell receptor beta chains share one sample of origin, sequenced in a study of blood T cell repertoires in COVID-19. Sequenced by immunoSEQ multiplex PCR; TCRdb stores in-frame clones only, minus some. Of fewer than 20,000 clones in the sample, 70% to 90% were seen once. Specimen: peripheral blood. These receptors were taken from a human donor in a cohort sampled during active COVID-19.

The chain carries TRBV4-2 and TRBJ2-7; D call uncertain. The CDR3 totals 15 residues. Germline-derived CDR1 and CDR2 are LGHNA and YNFKEQ. Trimming shortened V by 2 bases and J by 2 bases, and 13 bases separated the two germline ends. The CDR3, as DNA: TGTGCCAGCAGCCAAAATACAGCCGACCCCTACGAGCAGTACTTC. This sequence encodes CASSQNTADPYEQYF.

The chain uses TRBV12-3 or TRBV12-4 and TRBJ1-1; D not resolved. The V gene lost 3 bases and the J gene lost 3 bases, with 5 bases spanning the gap. The CDR3 covers 12 residues. The CDR3 region has the DNA TGTGCCAGCAGTTTCCCATACACTGAAGCTTTCTTT. It yields the protein CASSFPYTEAFF.

The rearrangement joins TRBV18 to TRBJ1-4, with a weak D call TRBD1 (6 bases). This CDR3 contains 15 residues. The germline V gene encodes CDR1 KGHSH and CDR2 LQKENI. V was trimmed by 4 bases and J by 4 bases, leaving 13 bases between them. The CDR3 DNA reads TGTGCCAGCTCACTACAACAGGGAAGTAATGAAAAACTGTTTTTT. This encodes CASSLQQGSNEKLFF.

This clone came up a few times. V and J are TRBV5-1 and TRBJ2-5; 9 positions match TRBD2. The CDR3 contains 16 residues. CDR1 and CDR2 from the germline V gene are SGHRS and YFSETQ. Unmatched junction bases numbered 7, after V lost 0 bases and J lost 4 bases. This CDR3 is CASSLARRGGRETQYF. DNA for the CDR3: TGCGCCAGCAGCTTGGCACGGCGGGGGGGCCGAGAGACCCAGTACTTC.

This clone was seen a handful of times. The rearrangement joins TRBV6-2 or TRBV6-3 to TRBJ1-4; D unclear. This CDR3 region has 16 residues. V lost 5 bases to trimming and J lost 3 bases, with 16 bases between them. Germline assignment: CDR1 MNHEY and CDR2 SVGEGT. The CDR3 sequence: CASSPLGRAANEKLFF. Written as DNA, the CDR3 is TGTGCCAGCAGTCCGCTTGGGAGGGCGGCTAATGAAAAACTGTTTTTT.

V and J are TRBV12-5 and TRBJ1-1; possibly TRBD1 for D (6 bases). This CDR3 region has 17 residues. From germline, CDR1 is LGHNT and CDR2 FRNRAP. Between the trimmed V and J ends, which lost 6 bases and 0 bases, there was a span of 20 bases. CDR3 DNA sequence: TGTGCTAGTGGGACCTCCCACGGCAGGGGCATGAACACTGAAGCTTTCTTT. This encodes CASGTSHGRGMNTEAFF.

The chain carries TRBV11-2 and TRBJ2-7; D is unresolved. Germline values: CDR1 SGHAT, CDR2 FQNNGV. Trimming cost V 4 bases and J 6 bases, with 10 bases left between them. The length of the CDR3 is 12 residues. The CDR3 DNA follows: TGTGCCAGCAGCTCGACATTTCTCGAGCAGTACTTC. Translation: CASSSTFLEQYF.

CDR3 DNA sequence: TGTGCCAGCAGCCAAATGACGGGTAATGAGCAGTTCTTC. As protein: CASSQMTGNEQFF. The rearrangement links TRBV3-1 (or the pseudogene TRBV3-2) to TRBJ2-1; D gene ambiguous. Trimming removed 2 bases from V and 7 bases from J, with 9 bases in between. Germline V gene sequence: CDR1 LGHDT, CDR2 YNNKEL (reference sequence). The CDR3 extends over 13 amino acids.

This clone was detected only a few times. The V call is TRBV11-2, the J call TRBJ1-2; no firm D call. Germline V gene sequence: CDR1 SGHAT, CDR2 FQNNGV. V was shortened by 1 base and J by 4 bases, with 7 bases between the two germline ends. This CDR3 has 13 amino acids. The CDR3 coding sequence is TGTGCCAGCAGCTTAGCCGGTATCTATGGCTACACCTTC. It translates to CASSLAGIYGYTF.